A few counts support the clone carrying this T cell receptor beta chain. V was pared by 10 bases and J by 6 bases, with 13 bases between. The CDR3 runs to 12 residues. The germline V gene encodes CDR1 MDHEN and CDR2 SYDVKM. The sample comes from a study of blood T cell repertoires in COVID-19. Across the whole study: Researchers got acute and convalescent COVID-19 samples from the United States, Italy and Spain.

TCRdb keeps only in-frame clones here, not all; method: immunoSEQ multiplex PCR. Among tens of thousands of clones listed, 87% were seen once. The sequence derives from a man in his fifties or sixties with active or convalescent COVID-19. The specimen was peripheral blood. The chain links TRBV28 to TRBJ1-5, with D hard to call. CDR3 sequence: CATEVESQPQHF. The DNA for the CDR3 is TGTGCCACCGAGGTAGAGAGTCAGCCCCAGCATTTT.